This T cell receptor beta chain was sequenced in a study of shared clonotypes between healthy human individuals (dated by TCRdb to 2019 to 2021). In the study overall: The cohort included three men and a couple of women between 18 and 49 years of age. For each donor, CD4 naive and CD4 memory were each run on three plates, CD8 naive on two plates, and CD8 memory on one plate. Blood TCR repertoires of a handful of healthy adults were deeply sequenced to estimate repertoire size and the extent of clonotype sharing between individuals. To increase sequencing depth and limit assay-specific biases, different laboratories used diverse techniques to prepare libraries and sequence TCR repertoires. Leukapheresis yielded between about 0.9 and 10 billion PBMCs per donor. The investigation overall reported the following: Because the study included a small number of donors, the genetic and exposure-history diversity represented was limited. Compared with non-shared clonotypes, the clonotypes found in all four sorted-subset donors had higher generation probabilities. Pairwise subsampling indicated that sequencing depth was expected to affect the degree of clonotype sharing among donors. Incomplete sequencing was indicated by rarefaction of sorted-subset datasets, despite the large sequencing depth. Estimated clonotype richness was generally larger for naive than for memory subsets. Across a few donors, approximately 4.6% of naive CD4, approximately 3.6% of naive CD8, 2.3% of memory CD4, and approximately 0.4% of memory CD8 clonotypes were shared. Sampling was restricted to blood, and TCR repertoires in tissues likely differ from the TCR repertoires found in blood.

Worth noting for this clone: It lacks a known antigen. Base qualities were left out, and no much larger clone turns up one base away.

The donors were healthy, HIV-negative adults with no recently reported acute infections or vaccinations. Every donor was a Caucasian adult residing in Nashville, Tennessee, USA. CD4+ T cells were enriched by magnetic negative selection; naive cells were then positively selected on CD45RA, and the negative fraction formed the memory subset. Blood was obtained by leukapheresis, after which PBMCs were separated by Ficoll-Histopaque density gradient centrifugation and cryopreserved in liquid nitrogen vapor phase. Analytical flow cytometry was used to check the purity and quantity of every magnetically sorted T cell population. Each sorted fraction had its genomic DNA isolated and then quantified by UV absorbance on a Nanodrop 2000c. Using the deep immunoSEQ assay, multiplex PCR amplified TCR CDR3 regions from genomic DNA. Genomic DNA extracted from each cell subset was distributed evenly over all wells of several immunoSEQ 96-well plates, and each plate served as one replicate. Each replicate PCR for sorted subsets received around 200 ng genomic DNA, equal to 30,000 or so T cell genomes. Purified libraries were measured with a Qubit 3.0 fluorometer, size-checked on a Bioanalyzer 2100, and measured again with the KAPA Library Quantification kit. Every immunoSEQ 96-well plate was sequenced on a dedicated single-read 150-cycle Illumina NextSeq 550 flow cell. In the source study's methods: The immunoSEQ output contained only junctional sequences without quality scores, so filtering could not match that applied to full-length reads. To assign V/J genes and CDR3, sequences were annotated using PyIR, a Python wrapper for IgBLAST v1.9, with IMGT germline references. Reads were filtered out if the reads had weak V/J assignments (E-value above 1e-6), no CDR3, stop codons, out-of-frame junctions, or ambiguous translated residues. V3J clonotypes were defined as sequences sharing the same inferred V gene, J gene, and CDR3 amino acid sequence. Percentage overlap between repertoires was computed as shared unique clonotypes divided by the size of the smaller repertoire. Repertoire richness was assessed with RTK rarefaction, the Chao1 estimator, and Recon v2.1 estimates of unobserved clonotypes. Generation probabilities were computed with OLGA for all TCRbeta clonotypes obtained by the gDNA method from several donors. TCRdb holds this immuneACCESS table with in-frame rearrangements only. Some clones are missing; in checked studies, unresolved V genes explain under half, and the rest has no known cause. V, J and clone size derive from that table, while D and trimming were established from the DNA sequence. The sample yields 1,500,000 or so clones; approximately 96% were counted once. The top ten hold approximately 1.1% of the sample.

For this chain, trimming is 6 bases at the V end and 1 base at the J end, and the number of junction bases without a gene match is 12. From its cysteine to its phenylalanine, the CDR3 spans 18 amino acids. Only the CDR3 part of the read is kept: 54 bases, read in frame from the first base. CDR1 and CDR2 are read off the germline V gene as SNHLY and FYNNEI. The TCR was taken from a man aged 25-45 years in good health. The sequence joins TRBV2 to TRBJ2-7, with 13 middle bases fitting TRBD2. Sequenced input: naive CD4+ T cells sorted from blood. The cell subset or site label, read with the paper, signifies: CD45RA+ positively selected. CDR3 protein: CASSPTSGRNVRSYEQYF. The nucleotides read TGTGCCAGCAGCCCGACTAGCGGGAGGAACGTTAGGTCCTACGAGCAGTACTTC.